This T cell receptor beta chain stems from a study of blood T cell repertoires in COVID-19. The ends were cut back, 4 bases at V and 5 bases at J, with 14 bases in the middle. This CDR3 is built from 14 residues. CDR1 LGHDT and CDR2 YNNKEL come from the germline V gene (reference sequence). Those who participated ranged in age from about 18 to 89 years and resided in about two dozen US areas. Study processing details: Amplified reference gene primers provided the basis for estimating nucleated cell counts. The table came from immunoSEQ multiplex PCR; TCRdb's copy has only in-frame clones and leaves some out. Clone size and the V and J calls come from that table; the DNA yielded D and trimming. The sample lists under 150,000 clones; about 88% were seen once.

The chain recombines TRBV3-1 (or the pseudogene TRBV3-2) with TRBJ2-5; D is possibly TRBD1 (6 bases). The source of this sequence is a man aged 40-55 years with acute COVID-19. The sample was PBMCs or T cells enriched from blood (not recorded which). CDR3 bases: TGTGCCAGCAGCCCTCGACAGGTTTCGGAGACCCAGTACTTC. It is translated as CASSPRQVSETQYF.